The 15 T cell receptor beta chains presented below share a single source sample, sequenced in a study of shared clonotypes between healthy human individuals. The protocol was immunoSEQ multiplex PCR, while the TCRdb copy is restricted to in-frame clones and leaves out a portion. The sample has roughly 2.5 million clones; around nine tenths are singletons. The sequencing input was naive CD4+ T cells sorted from blood. Subset here: CD45RA+ positively selected. Receptors were obtained from a young man in good health.

The V call is TRBV9, the J call TRBJ2-7, with 11 bases identical to TRBD2. The CDR3 runs 15 residues. V lost 3 bases and J lost 4; bases outside the gene matches: 6. Germline assignment: CDR1 SGDLS and CDR2 YYNGEE. DNA for the CDR3: TGTGCCAGCAGCGCTGATAGCGGGGGGGCGTACGAGCAGTACTTC. The encoded protein is CASSADSGGAYEQYF.

The chain couples TRBV6-5 to TRBJ2-7, with 8 bases aligning to TRBD2. V gave up 5 bases and J gave up 0 bases; unmatched junction bases: 6. CDR3 length equals 15 residues. Germline CDR1 and CDR2: MNHEY and SVGAGI. CDR3 in DNA: TGTGCCAGCAGTCCGACTAGCGCGAGCTCCTACGAGCAGTACTTC. Protein: CASSPTSASSYEQYF.

The V call is TRBV18, the J call TRBJ2-2, with TRBD2 matching 9 bases. This CDR3 is built from 17 residues. Germline lookup yields CDR1 KGHSH and CDR2 LQKENI. Germline trimming cut 3 bases from V and 3 bases from J; bases unmatched to any gene: 8. This chain's CDR3 is CASSPTRSGGYTGELFF. For the CDR3, the DNA is TGTGCCAGCTCACCTACCCGGAGCGGGGGGTACACCGGGGAGCTGTTTTTT.

The gene calls are TRBV6-1 and TRBJ1-1, with 7 nucleotides matching TRBD1. CDR3 length: 13 amino acids. CDR1 is MNHNS and CDR2 is SASEGT in the germline V gene. V dropped 6 bases and J dropped 5; count of bases not matched to a gene: 6. CDR3 region: CASSPTGVTEAFF. DNA of the CDR3: TGTGCCAGCAGCCCCACAGGGGTTACTGAAGCTTTCTTT.

The rearrangement joins TRBV7-9 to TRBJ2-3; no clear D. The CDR3 loop spans 14 amino acids. Germline V gene data show CDR1 as SEHNR and CDR2 as FQNEAQ (reference sequence). Between the trimmed V and J ends, which lost 3 bases and 0 bases, there was a span of 7 bases. The chain's CDR3 is CASSLGYSTDTQYF. The DNA of the CDR3 is TGTGCCAGCAGCTTGGGCTACAGCACAGATACGCAGTATTTT.

J is TRBJ2-3 and V is TRBV30; D not resolved. This CDR3 has 14 amino acids. Trimming shortened V by 5 bases and J by 0 bases, and 12 bases separated the two germline ends. Germline CDR1 reads GTSNPN; CDR2 reads SVGIG (reference sequence). The CDR3 region has the DNA TGTGCCTGGCGTGGACCCTCAAGCACAGATACGCAGTATTTT. This encodes CAWRGPSSTDTQYF.

The chain recombines TRBV11-2 with TRBJ2-2, with a possible D match to TRBD2 (7 bases). V dropped 3 bases and J dropped 6 bases, with 17 bases sitting between them. The CDR3 extends over 16 amino acids. The germline V gene encodes CDR1 SGHAT and CDR2 FQNNGV. This CDR3 is CASSFGGRHRPGELFF. The DNA of the CDR3 is TGTGCCAGCAGCTTCGGGGGGCGACACCGTCCCGGGGAGCTGTTTTTT. Full variable domain (remainder filled in from reference TRBV11-2 and TRBJ2-2): EAGVAQSPRYKIIEKRQSVAFWCNPISGHATLYWYQQILGQGPKLLIQFQNNGVVDDSQLPKDRFSAERLKGVDSTLKIQPAKLEDSAVYLCASSFGGRHRPGELFFGEGSRLTVL.

V and J are TRBV5-1 and TRBJ1-1; the match to TRBD1 covers 7 bases. V was pared by 0 bases and J by 7 bases, with 9 bases of the junction left unmatched. Per the germline V gene, CDR1 is SGHRS and CDR2 is YFSETQ. This CDR3 region has 15 residues. CDR3 region: CASSLGDRPNGEAFF. Written as DNA, the CDR3 is TGCGCCAGCAGCTTGGGGGACAGACCTAACGGTGAAGCTTTCTTT.

The chain is built from TRBV14 and TRBJ2-1; D may be TRBD1 (7 bases). CDR1 is SGHDN, CDR2 FVKESK, per germline. The CDR3 consists of 16 residues. Trimming cost V 0 bases and J 2 bases, with 11 bases left between them. The CDR3 bases are TGTGCCAGCAGCCAAGATCTCAGGGGGGCCTACAATGAGCAGTTCTTC. This codes for CASSQDLRGAYNEQFF.

Here the CDR3 DNA reads TGCGCCAGCAGGTTGGGACAGCTAGGTTACAATGAGCAGTTCTTC. Its translation: CASRLGQLGYNEQFF. The V call is TRBV10-2, the J call TRBJ2-1; 7 bases line up with TRBD1. V lost 6 bases, J lost 4 bases, and 9 bases stayed unmatched. Germline CDR1 is WSHSY and CDR2 is SAAADI. The CDR3 covers 15 residues.

This clone has only one observation. Relative to the germline gene, one junction end is altered; a read error may explain this. The CDR3 loop is CASSLYDGGSQFF. The DNA of the CDR3 is TGTGCTAGCAGCTTGTATGATGGGGGCTCCCAGTTCTTC. The chain has TRBV7-7 and TRBJ2-1, with TRBD1 as a possible D gene (6 bases). This CDR3 region has 13 residues. Germline V lookup: CDR1 SSHAT, CDR2 FNYEAQ (reference sequence).

The table lists this clone with a count of one. The J gene is TRBJ1-6, the V gene TRBV6-1; D gene ambiguous. V gave up 7 bases and J gave up 5 bases, with 9 bases separating them. Germline CDR1 and CDR2: MNHNS and SASEGT. The length of the CDR3 is 13 residues. The CDR3 DNA reads TGTGCCAGCACGGAAGGCAATAATTCACCCCTCCACTTT. Amino acids: CASTEGNNSPLHF.

The rearrangement links TRBV10-3 to TRBJ2-5, with TRBD2 identical over 8 bases. The junction had 3 bases not matched to a gene; V was cut back by 10 bases and J by 2 bases. The CDR3 spans 12 residues. CDR1 and CDR2 (germline): ENHRY, SYGVKD. This CDR3 is CATRGVQETQYF. As DNA, the CDR3 is TGTGCCACGCGGGGGGTTCAAGAGACCCAGTACTTC.

The V and J genes are TRBV19 and TRBJ2-4; D perhaps matches TRBD2 (6 bases). Germline V gene data show CDR1 as LNHDA and CDR2 as SQIVND (reference sequence). V lost 3 bases to trimming and J lost 8 bases, with 14 bases between them. CDR3 length: 14 amino acids. The chain's CDR3 is CASSIGGPGDIQYF. The CDR3 DNA sequence: TGTGCCAGTAGTATTGGAGGGCCCGGGGACATTCAGTACTTC.

This chain joins TRBV5-8 and TRBJ2-1; 9 positions agree with TRBD2. The CDR3 contains 15 residues. Germline CDR1 SGHTS, CDR2 YDEGEE. The trim removed 6 bases at V and 3 bases at J, leaving 7 bases unmatched. CDR3 residues: CASIRAGGFYNEQFF. CDR3 nucleotides: TGTGCCAGCATCAGAGCGGGGGGTTTCTACAATGAGCAGTTCTTC.